The source of this T cell receptor beta chain is a study of response to subunit inactivated influenza vaccine. MiXCR, run by TCRdb on the RT-PCR reads, gives a single entry per CDR3 protein. Here the sample spans some 500,000 distinct CDR3 sequences, roughly 23% being singletons. Germline values: CDR1 SGHTA, CDR2 FQGNSA. This CDR3 contains 17 residues. V gave up 6 bases and J gave up 2 bases; unmatched junction bases: 12. The material was CD4+ T cells sorted from PBMCs, obtained 5 days after vaccination. The clonotype was recovered from a man aged 50-59 years who received an inactivated influenza vaccine. This sequence joins TRBV7-2 and TRBJ2-3; TRBD1 matches 9 bases. For the CDR3, the DNA is TGTGCCAGCAGGTCACGGGACAGGGAGAACCCCACAGATACGCAGTATTTT. Translating it yields CASRSRDRENPTDTQYF.